Each of the 3 T cell receptor beta chains below was sequenced from the same sample in a study of blood T cell repertoires in COVID-19. Sequencing used immunoSEQ multiplex PCR; TCRdb keeps in-frame clones, though not all of them. The sample shows about 59,000 clones, 90% of them seen only once. Material: peripheral blood. Receptor source: a man older than 75 with acute or convalescent COVID-19.

The rearrangement uses TRBV18 and TRBJ1-4, with 7 bases fitting TRBD1. J was trimmed by 5 bases and V by 6 bases; bases with no gene match: 9. CDR3 length: 15 residues. CDR1 is KGHSH and CDR2 is LQKENI in the germline V gene. Here the CDR3 DNA reads TGTGCCAGCTCCCGCCAGACAGGGCCCAATGAAAAACTGTTTTTT. Translation gives CASSRQTGPNEKLFF.

This clone was recorded once. The chain combines TRBV15 with TRBJ2-3, with TRBD2 matching over 12 bases. V lost 0 bases and J lost 2; bases outside the gene matches: 6. The CDR3 runs 18 residues. Germline lookup yields CDR1 LNHNV and CDR2 YYDKDF (reference sequence). The chain's CDR3 is CATSRDLAGGSFTDTQYF. CDR3 nucleotides: TGTGCCACCAGCAGAGATCTAGCGGGGGGGAGTTTCACAGATACGCAGTATTTT.

The V and J genes are TRBV30 and TRBJ1-5, with 10 bases identical to TRBD1. Trimming took 2 bases from V and 3 from J; bases not matched to a gene: 13. This CDR3 comprises 18 residues. Per the germline V gene, CDR1 is GTSNPN and CDR2 is SVGIG (reference sequence). The CDR3 sequence: CAWSPLTGTGVFNQPQHF. Here the CDR3 DNA reads TGTGCCTGGAGTCCCTTGACCGGGACAGGGGTTTTCAATCAGCCCCAGCATTTT.